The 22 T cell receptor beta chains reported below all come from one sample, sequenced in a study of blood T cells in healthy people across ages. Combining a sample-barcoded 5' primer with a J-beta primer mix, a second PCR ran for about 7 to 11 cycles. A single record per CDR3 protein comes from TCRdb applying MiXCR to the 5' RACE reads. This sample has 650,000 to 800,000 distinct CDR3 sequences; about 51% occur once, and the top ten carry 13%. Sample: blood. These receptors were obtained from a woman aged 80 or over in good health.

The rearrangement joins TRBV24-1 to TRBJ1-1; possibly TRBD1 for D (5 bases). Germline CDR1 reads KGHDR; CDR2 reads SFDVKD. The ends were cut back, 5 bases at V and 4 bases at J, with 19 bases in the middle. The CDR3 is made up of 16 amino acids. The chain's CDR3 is CATSGRPVGAGTEAFF. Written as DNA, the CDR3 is TGTGCCACCAGTGGAAGACCGGTAGGGGCAGGCACTGAAGCTTTCTTT.

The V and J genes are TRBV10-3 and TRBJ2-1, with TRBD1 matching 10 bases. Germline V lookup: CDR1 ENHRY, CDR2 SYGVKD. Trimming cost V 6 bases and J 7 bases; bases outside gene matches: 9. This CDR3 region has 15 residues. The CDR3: CAIRDPGQGSNEQFF. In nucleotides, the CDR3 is TGTGCCATCAGGGATCCGGGACAGGGGTCGAATGAGCAGTTCTTC.

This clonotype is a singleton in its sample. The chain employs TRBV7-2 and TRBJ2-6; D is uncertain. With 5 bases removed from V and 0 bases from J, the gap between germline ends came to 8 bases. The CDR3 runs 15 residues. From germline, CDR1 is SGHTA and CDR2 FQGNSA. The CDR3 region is CASSDVSSGANVLTF. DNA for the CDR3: TGTGCCAGCAGCGACGTGAGCTCTGGGGCCAACGTCCTGACTTTC.

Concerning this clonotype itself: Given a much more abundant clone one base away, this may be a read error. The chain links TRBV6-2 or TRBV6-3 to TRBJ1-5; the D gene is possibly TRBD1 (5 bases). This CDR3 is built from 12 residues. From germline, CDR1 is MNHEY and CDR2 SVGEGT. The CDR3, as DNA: TGTGCCGGCAGGGAGGGCAATCAGCCCCAGCATTTT. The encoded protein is CAGREGNQPQHF.

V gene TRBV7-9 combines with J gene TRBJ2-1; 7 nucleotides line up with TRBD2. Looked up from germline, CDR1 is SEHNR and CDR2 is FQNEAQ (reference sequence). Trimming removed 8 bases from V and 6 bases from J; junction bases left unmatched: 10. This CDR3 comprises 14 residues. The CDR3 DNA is TGTGCCAGCCGCAAAAGCGGGGATCTCAATGAGCAGTTCTTC. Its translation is CASRKSGDLNEQFF.

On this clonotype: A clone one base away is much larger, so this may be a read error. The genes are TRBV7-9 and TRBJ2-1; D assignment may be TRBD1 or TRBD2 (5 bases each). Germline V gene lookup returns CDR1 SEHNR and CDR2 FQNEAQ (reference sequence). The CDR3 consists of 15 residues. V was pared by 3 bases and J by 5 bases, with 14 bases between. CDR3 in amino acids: CASSFRGREDNEQFF. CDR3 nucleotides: TGTGCCAGCAGCTTCCGGGGCAGGGAAGACAATGAGCAGTTCTTC.

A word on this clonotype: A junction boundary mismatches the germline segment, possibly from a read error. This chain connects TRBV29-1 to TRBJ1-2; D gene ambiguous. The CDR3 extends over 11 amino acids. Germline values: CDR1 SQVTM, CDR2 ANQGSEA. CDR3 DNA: TGCAGCGGTGAAAGATCGGGAGGCTACACCTTC. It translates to CSGERSGGYTF.

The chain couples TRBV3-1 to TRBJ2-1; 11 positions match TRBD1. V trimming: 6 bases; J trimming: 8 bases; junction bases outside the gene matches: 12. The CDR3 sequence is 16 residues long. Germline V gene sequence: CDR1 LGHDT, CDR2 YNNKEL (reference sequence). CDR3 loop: CASRKTPDRGLYEQFF. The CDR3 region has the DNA TGTGCCAGCAGGAAAACGCCGGACAGGGGGCTTTATGAGCAGTTCTTC.

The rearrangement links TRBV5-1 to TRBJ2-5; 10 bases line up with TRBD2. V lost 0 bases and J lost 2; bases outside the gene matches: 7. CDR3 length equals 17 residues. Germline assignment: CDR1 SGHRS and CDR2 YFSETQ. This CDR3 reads CASSLALLAGVQETQYF. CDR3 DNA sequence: TGCGCCAGCAGCTTGGCCCTTCTAGCGGGGGTACAAGAGACCCAGTACTTC.

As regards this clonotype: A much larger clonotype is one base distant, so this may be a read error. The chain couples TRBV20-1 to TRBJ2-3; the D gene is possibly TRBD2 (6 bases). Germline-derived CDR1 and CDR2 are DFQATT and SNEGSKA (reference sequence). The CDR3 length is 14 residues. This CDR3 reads CGARSGRGADTQYF. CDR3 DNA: TGCGGTGCTAGATCCGGGAGAGGCGCAGATACGCAGTATTTT.

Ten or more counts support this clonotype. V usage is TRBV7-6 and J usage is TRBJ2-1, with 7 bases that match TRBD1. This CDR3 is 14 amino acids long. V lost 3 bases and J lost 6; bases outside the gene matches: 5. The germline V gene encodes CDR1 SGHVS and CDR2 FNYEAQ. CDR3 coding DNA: TGTGCCAGCAGCTTCCCGGGACAGACCAATGAGCAGTTCTTC. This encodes CASSFPGQTNEQFF.

The CDR3 DNA is TGCAGCGCCCTCCTACAAGGAGACTACACCTTC. Amino acids: CSALLQGDYTF. The chain employs TRBV29-1 and TRBJ1-2, with unresolved D. Germline lookup yields CDR1 SQVTM and CDR2 ANQGSEA. V lost 7 bases to trimming and J lost 10 bases, with 16 bases between them. This CDR3 contains 11 residues.

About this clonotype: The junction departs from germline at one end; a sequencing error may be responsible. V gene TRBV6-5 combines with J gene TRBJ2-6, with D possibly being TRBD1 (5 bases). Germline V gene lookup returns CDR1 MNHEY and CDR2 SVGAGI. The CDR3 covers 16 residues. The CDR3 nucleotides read TGTGCTATCAAGTTGGGCTTCGTCCCTGGGGCCAACGCCCTGACTTTC. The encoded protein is CAIKLGFVPGANALTF.

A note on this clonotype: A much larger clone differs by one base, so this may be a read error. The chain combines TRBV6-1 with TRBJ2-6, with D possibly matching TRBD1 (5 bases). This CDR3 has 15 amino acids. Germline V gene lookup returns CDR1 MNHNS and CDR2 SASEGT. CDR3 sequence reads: CASRLTDSGADVLTF. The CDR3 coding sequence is TGTGCCAGCAGGCTGACTGATTCTGGGGCCGACGTCCTGACTTTC.

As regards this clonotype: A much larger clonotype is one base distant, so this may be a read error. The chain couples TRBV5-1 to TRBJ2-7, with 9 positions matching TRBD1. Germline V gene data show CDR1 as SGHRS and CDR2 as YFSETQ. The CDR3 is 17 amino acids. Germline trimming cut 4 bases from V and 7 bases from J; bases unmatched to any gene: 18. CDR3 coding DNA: TGCGCCAGCAGCCCTAAGGGGCGGGACAGGGTCTCCAATGAGCAGTACTTC. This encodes CASSPKGRDRVSNEQYF.

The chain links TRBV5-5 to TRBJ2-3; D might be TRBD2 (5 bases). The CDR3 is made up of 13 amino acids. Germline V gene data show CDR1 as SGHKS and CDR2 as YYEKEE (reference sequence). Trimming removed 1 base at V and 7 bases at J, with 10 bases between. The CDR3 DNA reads TGTGCCAGCAGCTTGAAGTCGGGGTATACGCAGTATTTT. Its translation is CASSLKSGYTQYF.

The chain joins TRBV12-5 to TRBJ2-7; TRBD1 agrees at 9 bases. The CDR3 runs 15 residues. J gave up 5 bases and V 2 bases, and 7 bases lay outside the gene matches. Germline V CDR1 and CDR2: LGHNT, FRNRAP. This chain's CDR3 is CASGLKRTGVHEQYF. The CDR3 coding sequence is TGTGCTAGTGGTTTGAAAAGGACAGGGGTTCACGAGCAGTACTTC.

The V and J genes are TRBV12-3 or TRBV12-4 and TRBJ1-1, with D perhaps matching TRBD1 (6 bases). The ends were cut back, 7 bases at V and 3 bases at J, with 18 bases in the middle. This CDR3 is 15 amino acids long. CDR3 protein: CASTKSTDSYTEAFF. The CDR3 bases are TGTGCCAGCACCAAAAGTACGGACAGCTACACTGAAGCTTTCTTT.

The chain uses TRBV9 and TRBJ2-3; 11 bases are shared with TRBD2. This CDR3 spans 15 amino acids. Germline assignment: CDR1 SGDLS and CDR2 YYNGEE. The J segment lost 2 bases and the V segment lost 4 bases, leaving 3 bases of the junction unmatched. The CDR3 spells CASSTSGGFTDTQYF. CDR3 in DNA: TGTGCCAGCAGCACTAGCGGGGGATTCACAGATACGCAGTATTTT.

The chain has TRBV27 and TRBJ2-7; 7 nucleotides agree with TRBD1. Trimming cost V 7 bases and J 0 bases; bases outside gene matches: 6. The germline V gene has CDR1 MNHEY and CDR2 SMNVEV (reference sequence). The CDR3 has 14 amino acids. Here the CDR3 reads CASIWTGSSYEQYF. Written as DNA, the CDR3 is TGTGCCAGCATTTGGACAGGAAGCTCCTACGAGCAGTACTTC.

The CDR3 sequence: CASSSEAYEQYF. CDR3 coding DNA: TGCGCCAGCAGCTCGGAAGCATACGAGCAGTACTTC. The rearrangement joins TRBV5-1 to TRBJ2-7; D gene ambiguous. This CDR3 spans 12 amino acids. V lost 3 bases and J lost 4, with 8 bases in between. Per germline, CDR1 SGHRS and CDR2 YFSETQ.

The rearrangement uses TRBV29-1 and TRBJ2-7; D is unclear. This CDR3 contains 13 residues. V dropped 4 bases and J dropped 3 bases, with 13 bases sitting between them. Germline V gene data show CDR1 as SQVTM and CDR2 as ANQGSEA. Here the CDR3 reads CSVATGRYYEQYF. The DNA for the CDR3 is TGCAGCGTTGCCACGGGCAGGTACTACGAGCAGTACTTC.